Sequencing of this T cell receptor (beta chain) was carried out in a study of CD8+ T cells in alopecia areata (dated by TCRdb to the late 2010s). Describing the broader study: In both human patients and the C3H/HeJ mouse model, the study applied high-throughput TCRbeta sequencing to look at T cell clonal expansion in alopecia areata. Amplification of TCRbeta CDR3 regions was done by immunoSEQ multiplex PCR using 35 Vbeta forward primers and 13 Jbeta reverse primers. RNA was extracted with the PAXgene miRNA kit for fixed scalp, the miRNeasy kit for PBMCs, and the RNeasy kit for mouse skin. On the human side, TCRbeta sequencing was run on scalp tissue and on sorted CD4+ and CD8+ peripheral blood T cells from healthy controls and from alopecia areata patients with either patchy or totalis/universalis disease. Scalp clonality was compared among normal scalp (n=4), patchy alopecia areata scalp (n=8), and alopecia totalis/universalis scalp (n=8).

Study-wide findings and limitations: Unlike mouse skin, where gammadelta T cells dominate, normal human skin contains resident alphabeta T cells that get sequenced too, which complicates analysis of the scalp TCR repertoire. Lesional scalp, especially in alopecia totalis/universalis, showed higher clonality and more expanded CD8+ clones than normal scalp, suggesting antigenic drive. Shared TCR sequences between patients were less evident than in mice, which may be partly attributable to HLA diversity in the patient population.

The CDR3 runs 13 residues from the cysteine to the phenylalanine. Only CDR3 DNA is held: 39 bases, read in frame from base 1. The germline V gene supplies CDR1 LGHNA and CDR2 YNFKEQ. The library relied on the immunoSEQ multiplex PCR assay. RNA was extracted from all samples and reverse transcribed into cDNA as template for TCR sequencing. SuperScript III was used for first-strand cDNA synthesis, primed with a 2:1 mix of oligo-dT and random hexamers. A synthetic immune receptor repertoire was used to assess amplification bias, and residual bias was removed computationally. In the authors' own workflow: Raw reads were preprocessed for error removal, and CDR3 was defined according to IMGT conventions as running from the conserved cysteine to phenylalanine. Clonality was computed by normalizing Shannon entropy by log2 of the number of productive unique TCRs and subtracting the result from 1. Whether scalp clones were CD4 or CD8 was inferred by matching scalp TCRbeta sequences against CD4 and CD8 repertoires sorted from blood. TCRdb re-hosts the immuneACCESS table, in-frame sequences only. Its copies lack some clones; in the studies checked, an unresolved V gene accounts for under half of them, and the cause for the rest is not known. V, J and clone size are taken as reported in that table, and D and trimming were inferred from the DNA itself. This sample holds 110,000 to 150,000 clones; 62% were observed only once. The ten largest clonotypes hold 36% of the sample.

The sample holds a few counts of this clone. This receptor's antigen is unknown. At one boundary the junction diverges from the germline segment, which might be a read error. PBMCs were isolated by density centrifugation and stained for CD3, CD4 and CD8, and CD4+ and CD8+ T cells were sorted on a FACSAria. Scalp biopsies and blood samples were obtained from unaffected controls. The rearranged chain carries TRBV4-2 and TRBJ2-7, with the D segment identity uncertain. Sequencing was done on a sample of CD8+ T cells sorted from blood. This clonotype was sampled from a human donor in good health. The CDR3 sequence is CASSQGSTYEQYF. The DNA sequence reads TGTGCCAGCAGTCAAGGGTCTACCTACGAGCAGTACTTC.